This T cell receptor beta chain was found in a study of radiation and T cells in renal cell carcinoma. Trimming cost V 5 bases and J 6 bases; bases outside gene matches: 10. Germline V CDR1 and CDR2: LNHDA, SQIVND (reference sequence). The CDR3 spans 15 residues. Data came from immunoSEQ multiplex PCR; TCRdb stores just in-frame clones and leaves some out. There are some 150,000 clones in the sample; roughly 87% occur only once, and over 10% lies in the top ten. As to time point: blood 2 weeks post-SBRT. Described treatment: 15 Gy SBRT to primary tumor, nephrectomy 4 weeks later. This receptor was identified in a woman between 50 and 59 years old with renal cell carcinoma. This sequence joins TRBV19 and TRBJ1-1, with 9 bases fitting TRBD1. Sequencing was performed on blood, taken from a patient whose treatment included radiotherapy and nephrectomy. CDR3 DNA sequence: TGTGCCAGTAGTGGGGGGACAGGGCGGATAGCTGAAGCTTTCTTT. It specifies CASSGGTGRIAEAFF. The full variable domain, rest sourced from reference TRBV19 and TRBJ1-1, is DGGITQSPKYLFRKEGQNVTLSCEQNLNHDAMYWYRQDPGQGLRLIYYSQIVNDFQKGDIAEGYSVSREKKESFPLTVTSAQKNPTAFYLCASSGGTGRIAEAFFGQGTRLTVV.